The clone carrying this T cell receptor (beta chain) was counted only a few times. Some clones are missing from TCRdb's copy, which holds only in-frame ones; the method was immunoSEQ multiplex PCR. The repertoire holds 90,000 to 120,000 clones, about 80% seen once, with 4% to 4.5% in the top ten. CDR1 KGHSH and CDR2 LQKENI come from the germline V gene. CDR3 size: 16 residues. Trimming left V 2 bases short and J 2 bases short, with 12 bases between. This sample was included in a study of blood T cell repertoires in COVID-19. Study at large: The analysed material was cDNA or gDNA that came from T cells, B-cell-depleted T cells, or PBMCs.

The receptor was derived from a man in his sixties or seventies with acute or convalescent COVID-19. The chain carries TRBV18 and TRBJ2-2; D might be TRBD2 (5 bases). Input material: peripheral blood. The CDR3 coding sequence is TGTGCCAGCTCACCAAGCGGTCCGGGTAACACCGGGGAGCTGTTTTTT. Protein sequence: CASSPSGPGNTGELFF.